This entry lists 10 T cell receptor beta chains sequenced from one sample in a study of cytomegalovirus exposure and HLA in healthy donors. PCR employed 60 Vbeta and 13 Jbeta primers. Generated by immunoSEQ multiplex PCR, the TCRdb table keeps only in-frame clones and is missing some. Of under 200,000 clones in the sample, approximately 71% were seen once. Sample: PBMCs. Source of these receptors: a woman aged 18 to 35 in good health and CMV-seropositive.

This rearrangement joins TRBV29-1 to TRBJ2-3; D is unclear. Germline values: CDR1 SQVTM, CDR2 ANQGSEA. Trimming removed 5 bases at V and 0 bases at J, with 6 bases between. The CDR3 consists of 12 residues. The CDR3 DNA sequence: TGCAGCGTTTTGGGCAGCACAGATACGCAGTATTTT. Protein product: CSVLGSTDTQYF.

The V gene is TRBV10-3, the J gene TRBJ1-1; no clear D. V shed 0 bases and J shed 4 bases, with 12 bases lying between them. The CDR3 is made up of 15 amino acids. The germline CDR1 and CDR2 sequences are ENHRY and SYGVKD. The CDR3 bases are TGTGCCATCAGTGAGTCGACGGTGGGAGCCACTGAAGCTTTCTTT. As protein: CAISESTVGATEAFF.

The gene calls are TRBV5-4 and TRBJ1-2, with TRBD1 matching 7 bases. Trimming took 3 bases from V and 10 from J; bases not matched to a gene: 18. The CDR3 has 16 residues. Germline values: CDR1 SGHNT, CDR2 YYREEE (reference sequence). The DNA for the CDR3 is TGTGCCAGCAGCTCTGCCACACCGGGACAGTTCGTGGACTACACCTTC. Translated: CASSSATPGQFVDYTF.

The V and J genes are TRBV19 and TRBJ1-6; no clear D. Germline V gene sequence: CDR1 LNHDA, CDR2 SQIVND (reference sequence). V lost 3 bases, J lost 6 bases, and 9 bases lay in between. The CDR3 is 14 residues long. CDR3 nucleotides: TGTGCCAGTAGTATCACAAGATCTAATTCACCCCTCCACTTT. It is translated as CASSITRSNSPLHF.

V and J are TRBV9 and TRBJ2-3; maybe TRBD1 (6 bases). The CDR3 is 16 amino acids. V lost 1 base and J lost 1, with 13 bases in between. Per germline, CDR1 SGDLS and CDR2 YYNGEE. CDR3 residues: CASSVRMGAGTDTQYF. The CDR3 DNA follows: TGTGCCAGCAGCGTACGCATGGGGGCTGGCACAGATACGCAGTATTTT.

For this clone: Distinct nucleotide sequences in the sample also encode this CDR3. The chain uses TRBV19 and TRBJ1-3, with D perhaps matching TRBD1 (6 bases). This CDR3 has 15 amino acids. Per germline, CDR1 LNHDA and CDR2 SQIVND (reference sequence). V was shortened by 3 bases and J by 1 base, with 10 bases between the two germline ends. The CDR3 DNA reads TGTGCCAGTAGTATTCTACAGGGTTCTGGAAACACCATATATTTT. This translates into CASSILQGSGNTIYF.

This chain links TRBV28 with TRBJ1-2, with TRBD1 matching 7 bases. The CDR3 runs 15 residues. Losses at the gene ends were 5 bases for V and 2 bases for J; bases not matched to a gene: 8. CDR1 MDHEN and CDR2 SYDVKM come from the germline V gene. The CDR3 here is CASSLTTGANYGYTF. DNA of the CDR3: TGTGCCAGCAGTCTTACAACAGGGGCAAACTATGGCTACACCTTC.

V is TRBV30 and J is TRBJ2-3; tentatively, D is TRBD2 (5 bases). V was clipped by 1 base and J by 2 bases, with 10 bases between them. Germline V gene data show CDR1 as GTSNPN and CDR2 as SVGIG (reference sequence). CDR3 size: 14 residues. CDR3 in DNA: TGTGCCTGGAGTGCCTCGAGGGACACAGATACGCAGTATTTT. It specifies CAWSASRDTDTQYF.

CDR3 loop: CASSSLRDRGLQETQYF. CDR3 bases: TGTGCCAGCAGCTCCCTCCGGGACAGGGGACTCCAAGAGACCCAGTACTTC. The V and J genes are TRBV7-9 and TRBJ2-5; the match to TRBD1 covers 10 bases. The CDR3 covers 17 residues. After removal of 4 bases from V and 1 base from J, the junction contained 9 bases not matched to a gene. CDR1 SEHNR and CDR2 FQNEAQ come from the germline V gene (reference sequence). The variable domain in full, with the rest retrieved from reference TRBV7-9 and TRBJ2-5, is DTGVSQNPRHKITKRGQNVTFRCDPISEHNRLYWYRQTLGQGPEFLTYFQNEAQLEKSRLLSDRFSAERPKGSFSTLEIQRTEQGDSAMYLCASSSLRDRGLQETQYFGPGTRLLVL.

The rearrangement uses TRBV19 and TRBJ2-7; TRBD1 agrees at 7 bases. The V and J ends lost 3 bases and 1 base, in that order; junction bases with no gene match: 6. Germline CDR1 is LNHDA and CDR2 is SQIVND (reference sequence). The CDR3 consists of 15 residues. The CDR3 coding sequence is TGTGCCAGTAGTATTGGGGACAGTGAATCCTACGAGCAGTACTTC. It specifies CASSIGDSESYEQYF.